The sequence of this TCR beta chain was determined in a study of blood T cell repertoires in COVID-19. Study as a whole: Samples of COVID-19 (acute and convalescent) were obtained from the United States, Italy and Spain. Sources were T cells, B-cell-depleted T cells, or PBMCs; the material itself was cDNA or gDNA.

Original methodology: Using reference gene primer amplification, nucleated cell counts were estimated. Clones were sequenced by immunoSEQ multiplex PCR, and TCRdb holds only the in-frame ones, with some missing. That table furnishes V, J and clone size, whereas the DNA furnished D and trimming. Among 50,000 to 70,000 clones listed, about four fifths were seen once. This clone was detected only once. The CDR3 is 14 residues long. Germline values: CDR1 SGHDT, CDR2 YYEEEE. V lost 4 bases and J lost 6; bases outside the gene matches: 7. Input material: peripheral blood. The rearrangement joins TRBV5-6 to TRBJ1-2; 9 positions agree with TRBD1. This TCR was sampled from a man between 65 and 79 years old with active COVID-19. The CDR3 loop reads CASSMKDRGHGYTF. In nucleotides, the CDR3 is TGTGCCAGCAGCATGAAGGACAGGGGTCATGGCTACACCTTC. Together with reference TRBV5-6 and TRBJ1-2, the CDR3 gives the full variable domain: DAGVTQSPTHLIKTRGQQVTLRCSPKSGHDTVSWYQQALGQGPQFIFQYYEEEERQRGNFPDRFSGHQFPNYSSELNVNALLLGDSALYLCASSMKDRGHGYTFGSGTRLTVV.